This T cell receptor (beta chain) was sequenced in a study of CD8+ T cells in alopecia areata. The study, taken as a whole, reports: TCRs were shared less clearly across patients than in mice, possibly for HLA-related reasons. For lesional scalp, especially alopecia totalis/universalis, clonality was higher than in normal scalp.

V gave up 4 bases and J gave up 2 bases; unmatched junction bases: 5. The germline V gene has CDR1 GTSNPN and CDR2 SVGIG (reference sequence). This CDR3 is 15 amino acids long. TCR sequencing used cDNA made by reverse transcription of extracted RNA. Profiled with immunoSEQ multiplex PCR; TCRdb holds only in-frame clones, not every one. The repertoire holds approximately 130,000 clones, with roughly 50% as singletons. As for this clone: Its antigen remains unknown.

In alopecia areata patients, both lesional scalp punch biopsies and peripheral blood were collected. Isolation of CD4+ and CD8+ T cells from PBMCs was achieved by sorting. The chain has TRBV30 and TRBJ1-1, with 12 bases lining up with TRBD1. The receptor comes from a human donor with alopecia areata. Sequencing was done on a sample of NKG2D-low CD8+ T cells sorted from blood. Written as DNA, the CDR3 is TGTGCCTGGACTCTGGGGACAGGGGGCAACACTGAAGCTTTCTTT. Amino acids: CAWTLGTGGNTEAFF.